Below are 22 T cell receptor beta chains sequenced from a single sample in a study of CD8+CD57+ T cells in acquired aplastic anemia. TCR beta VDJ and CDR3 profiling used genomic DNA as template. TCRdb re-analysed the reads in MiXCR, keeping a single row per CDR3 protein. The sample has under 200,000 distinct CDR3 sequences, under 50% seen once; the top ten hold roughly 2%. All sequencing subjects had displayed CD8+CD57+ cell expansion on flow cytometry. Sequencing was carried out using sorted CD4+, CD8+, or CD8+CD57+ T cells (not recorded which) from PBMCs. These receptors originate from a human donor with aplastic anemia.

The rearrangement uses TRBV3-1 and TRBJ1-1, with a weak D call TRBD1 (5 bases). V was pared by 1 base and J by 5 bases, with 14 bases between. The CDR3 is made up of 15 amino acids. Germline loops: CDR1 LGHDT, CDR2 YNNKEL (reference sequence). As DNA, the CDR3 is TGTGCCAGCAGCCAAGGGAATATAGGGGCAACTGAAGCTTTCTTT. Its translation: CASSQGNIGATEAFF. Full variable domain (remainder filled in from reference TRBV3-1 and TRBJ1-1): DTAVSQTPKYLVTQMGNDKSIKCEQNLGHDTMYWYKQDSKKFLKIMFSYNNKELIINETVPNRFSPKSPDKAHLNLHINSLELGDSAVYFCASSQGNIGATEAFFGQGTRLTVV.

The rearrangement joins TRBV20-1 to TRBJ2-3; D unresolved. CDR1 is DFQATT and CDR2 is SNEGSKA in the germline V gene (reference sequence). Trimming left V 3 bases short and J 4 bases short, with 5 bases between. CDR3 length equals 11 residues. DNA of the CDR3: TGCAGTGCTAGCAAACCAGATACGCAGTATTTT. This translates into CSASKPDTQYF.

The chain links TRBV2 to TRBJ1-5; D perhaps matches TRBD1 (6 bases). Germline V gene data show CDR1 as SNHLY and CDR2 as FYNNEI. The CDR3 is made up of 15 amino acids. The ends were cut back, 5 bases at V and 7 bases at J, with 18 bases in the middle. The CDR3 spells CASSPSGAVRQPQHF. DNA of the CDR3: TGTGCCAGCAGTCCGTCAGGGGCCGTCCGACAGCCCCAGCATTTT. Using reference TRBV2 and TRBJ1-5 for the parts outside the CDR3, the full variable domain is EPEVTQTPSHQVTQMGQEVILRCVPISNHLYFYWYRQILGQKVEFLVSFYNNEISEKSEIFDDQFSVERPDGSNFTLKIRSTKLEDSAMYFCASSPSGAVRQPQHFGDGTRLSIL.

V is TRBV2 and J is TRBJ1-5; D gene uncertain. This CDR3 is built from 13 residues. Trimming cost V 5 bases and J 2 bases, with 7 bases left between them. Germline V gene lookup returns CDR1 SNHLY and CDR2 FYNNEI. CDR3 residues: CASSMWGNQPQHF. CDR3 DNA sequence: TGTGCCAGCAGTATGTGGGGCAATCAGCCCCAGCATTTT.

J is TRBJ2-7 and V is TRBV19, with D unclear. The ends were cut back, 1 base at V and 2 bases at J, with 9 bases in the middle. The CDR3 totals 14 residues. CDR1 LNHDA and CDR2 SQIVND come from the germline V gene (reference sequence). The CDR3 protein is CASSIGVLAYEQYF. For the CDR3, the DNA is TGTGCCAGTAGTATAGGGGTTCTCGCCTACGAGCAGTACTTC. Full variable domain (outside the CDR3, taken from reference TRBV19 and TRBJ2-7): DGGITQSPKYLFRKEGQNVTLSCEQNLNHDAMYWYRQDPGQGLRLIYYSQIVNDFQKGDIAEGYSVSREKKESFPLTVTSAQKNPTAFYLCASSIGVLAYEQYFGPGTRLTVT.

The sample holds many counts of this clonotype. The chain joins TRBV10-3 to TRBJ2-7; D possibly corresponds to TRBD1 (6 bases). This CDR3 is built from 16 residues. Deletions cut 10 bases from V and 3 bases from J, with 25 bases between. Germline assignment: CDR1 ENHRY and CDR2 SYGVKD. CDR3 loop: CANSLRSGTWIYEQYF. DNA of the CDR3: TGTGCCAACTCACTTAGATCAGGGACATGGATCTACGAGCAGTACTTC.

The chain carries TRBV12-3 or TRBV12-4 and TRBJ1-1; D remains ambiguous. V gave up 7 bases and J gave up 1 base, with 7 bases separating them. The CDR3 contains 12 residues. The CDR3 loop is CASTDSNTEAFF. The CDR3 nucleotides are TGTGCCAGCACGGACTCGAACACTGAAGCTTTCTTT.

Notes on this clonotype: The junction departs from the called germline gene at one end, perhaps through a read error. The chain recombines TRBV2 with TRBJ1-4, with a tentative D call TRBD1 (6 bases). Germline CDR1 SNHLY, CDR2 FYNNEI. This CDR3 has 15 amino acids. In DNA, the CDR3 is TGTGCCAGCAGTGAAGTGGGGGCAACTAATGAAAAACTGTTCTTT. Translated, it gives CASSEVGATNEKLFF. The full variable domain, rest sourced from reference TRBV2 and TRBJ1-4, is EPEVTQTPSHQVTQMGQEVILRCVPISNHLYFYWYRQILGQKVEFLVSFYNNEISEKSEIFDDQFSVERPDGSNFTLKIRSTKLEDSAMYFCASSEVGATNEKLFFGSGTQLSVL.

This clonotype was seen repeatedly, ten times or more. The genes are TRBV7-9 and TRBJ2-2; D perhaps matches TRBD2 (6 bases). The CDR3 is made up of 16 amino acids. Germline loops: CDR1 SEHNR, CDR2 FQNEAQ (reference sequence). Trimming took 2 bases from V and 5 from J, leaving 15 bases between them. CDR3 protein: CASSLLTGLTTGELFF. For the CDR3, the DNA is TGTGCCAGCAGCTTACTAACGGGACTCACTACCGGGGAGCTGTTTTTT.

The J gene is TRBJ1-2, the V gene TRBV15; D is perhaps TRBD1 (5 bases). Germline assignment: CDR1 LNHNV and CDR2 YYDKDF (reference sequence). V was pared by 1 base and J by 7 bases, with 16 bases between. This CDR3 comprises 15 residues. This CDR3 reads CATSRGQGGFSGYTF. The DNA of the CDR3 is TGTGCCACCAGCAGAGGCCAGGGAGGATTCTCTGGCTACACCTTC.

The V gene is TRBV2, the J gene TRBJ1-4; D might be TRBD1 (6 bases). Per germline, CDR1 SNHLY and CDR2 FYNNEI. Trimming cost V 5 bases and J 8 bases, with 9 bases left between them. The CDR3 runs to 12 residues. This chain's CDR3 is CASSYGTEKLFF. CDR3 nucleotide sequence: TGTGCCAGCAGTTACGGGACAGAAAAACTGTTTTTT.

This clonotype appeared many times. The rearrangement uses TRBV7-2 and TRBJ1-6; the match to TRBD1 covers 7 bases. V lost 5 bases and J lost 5; bases outside the gene matches: 3. The CDR3 has 14 residues. Germline CDR1 reads SGHTA; CDR2 reads FQGNSA. This CDR3 is CASSPTGNNSPLHF. CDR3 in DNA: TGTGCCAGCAGCCCGACAGGGAATAATTCACCCCTCCACTTT.

This clonotype was recorded at least ten times. The chain uses TRBV19 and TRBJ2-7; TRBD2 aligns across 11 bases. The V and J ends lost 7 bases and 3 bases, in that order; junction bases with no gene match: 11. Looked up from germline, CDR1 is LNHDA and CDR2 is SQIVND (reference sequence). The length of the CDR3 is 16 residues. The CDR3 nucleotides read TGTGCCAGTACCTCAAGGGGGACTAGCGGAGTCTACGAGCAGTACTTC. Residues: CASTSRGTSGVYEQYF.

This clonotype was seen many times. Compared with germline, one end of the junction differs, possibly owing to a read error. The chain joins TRBV7-7 to TRBJ2-3; D unresolved. Germline loops: CDR1 SSHAT, CDR2 FNYEAQ (reference sequence). The length of the CDR3 is 14 residues. The chain's CDR3 is CASSLDGDTDTQYF. The CDR3 DNA reads TGTGCTAGCAGCTTGGACGGAGACACAGATACGCAGTATTTT.

The chain combines TRBV7-8 with TRBJ2-1; D ambiguous. V lost 2 bases, J lost 4 bases, and 6 bases lay in between. This CDR3 contains 13 residues. Germline lookup yields CDR1 SGHVS and CDR2 FQNEAQ. CDR3 loop: CASSLQLYNEQFF. CDR3 DNA sequence: TGTGCCAGCAGCTTACAGTTATACAATGAGCAGTTCTTC.

This clonotype has ten or more counts. V usage is TRBV29-1 and J usage is TRBJ2-5; D perhaps matches TRBD1 (6 bases). CDR3 length: 14 amino acids. Per germline, CDR1 SQVTM and CDR2 ANQGSEA. The germline V and J ends were trimmed by 4 bases and 2 bases, with 14 bases remaining between them. The CDR3 DNA reads TGCAGCGTTGGACCGGGACAACGGCAAGAGACCCAGTACTTC. This encodes CSVGPGQRQETQYF.

This clonotype is a singleton in its sample. The V call is TRBV24-1, the J call TRBJ1-2; TRBD1 matches 7 bases. In germline, CDR1 is KGHDR, CDR2 SFDVKD. There are 18 residues in the CDR3. J was trimmed by 7 bases and V by 0 bases; bases with no gene match: 16. The CDR3 sequence: CATSDLHLPMGQPPGYTF. In nucleotides, the CDR3 is TGTGCCACCAGTGATTTGCACTTACCCATGGGACAGCCGCCTGGCTACACCTTC.

This clonotype was recorded once. V gene TRBV10-1 combines with J gene TRBJ2-1, with a possible D match to TRBD1 (5 bases). Trimming pared 6 bases from V and 5 bases from J, leaving 14 bases between. The CDR3 covers 14 residues. In germline, CDR1 is WNHNN, CDR2 SYGVQD (reference sequence). CDR3 DNA sequence: TGCGCCAGCAGGGGCCAGGACAAGAACAATGAGCAGTTCTTC. Protein product: CASRGQDKNNEQFF.

In this sample, this clonotype turned up once. At one boundary the junction diverges from the germline segment, which might be a read error. The genes are TRBV7-7 and TRBJ1-3, with a tentative D call TRBD1 (5 bases). The germline CDR1 and CDR2 sequences are SSHAT and FNYEAQ (reference sequence). This CDR3 has 15 amino acids. CDR3 region: CASSIDSSSGNTIYF. The DNA of the CDR3 is TGTGCTAGCAGCATTGACAGCAGCTCTGGAAACACCATATATTTT.

This clonotype was counted at least ten times. The genes are TRBV2 and TRBJ2-5; TRBD1 aligns across 8 bases. The J segment lost 2 bases and the V segment lost 4 bases, leaving 12 bases of the junction unmatched. The CDR3 sequence is 17 residues long. The germline gives CDR1 SNHLY, CDR2 FYNNEI. CDR3 DNA sequence: TGTGCCAGCAGTGTGGGGATGCCCTGGACAGGGCAAGAGACCCAGTACTTC. Residues: CASSVGMPWTGQETQYF.

The chain combines TRBV19 with TRBJ2-7; D is uncertain. The germline gives CDR1 LNHDA, CDR2 SQIVND (reference sequence). V dropped 4 bases and J dropped 3 bases, with 10 bases sitting between them. The CDR3 extends over 13 amino acids. CDR3 in DNA: TGTGCCAGTAGTAGCCGCAGTAACTACGAGCAGTACTTC. This gives the protein CASSSRSNYEQYF.

This rearrangement joins TRBV20-1 to TRBJ2-5; the D gene is possibly TRBD2 (5 bases). Germline V CDR1 and CDR2: DFQATT, SNEGSKA (reference sequence). CDR3 length: 12 residues. V was clipped by 5 bases and J by 6 bases, with 13 bases between them. CDR3 in amino acids: CSAQAGKQTQYF. CDR3 bases: TGCAGTGCTCAAGCCGGGAAGCAGACCCAGTACTTC.